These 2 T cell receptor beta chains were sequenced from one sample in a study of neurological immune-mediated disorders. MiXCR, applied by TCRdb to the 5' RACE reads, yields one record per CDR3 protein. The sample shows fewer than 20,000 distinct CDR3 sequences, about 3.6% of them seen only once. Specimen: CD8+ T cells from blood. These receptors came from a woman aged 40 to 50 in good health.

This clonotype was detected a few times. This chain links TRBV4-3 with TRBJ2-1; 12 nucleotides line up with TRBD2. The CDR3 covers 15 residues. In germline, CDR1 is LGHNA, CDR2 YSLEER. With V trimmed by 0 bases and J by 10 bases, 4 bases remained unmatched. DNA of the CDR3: TGCGCCAGCAGCCAAGACCTGGGACTAGCGGGCGAGCAGTTCTTC. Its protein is CASSQDLGLAGEQFF.

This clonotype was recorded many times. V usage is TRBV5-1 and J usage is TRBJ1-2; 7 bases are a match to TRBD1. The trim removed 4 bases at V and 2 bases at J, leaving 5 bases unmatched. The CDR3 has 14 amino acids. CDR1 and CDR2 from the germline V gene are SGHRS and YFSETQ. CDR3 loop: CASSPQGGNYGYTF. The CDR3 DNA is TGCGCCAGCAGCCCGCAGGGGGGCAACTATGGCTACACCTTC. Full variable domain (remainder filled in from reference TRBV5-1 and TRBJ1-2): KAGVTQTPRYLIKTRGQQVTLSCSPISGHRSVSWYQQTPGQGLQFLFEYFSETQRNKGNFPGRFSGRQFSNSRSEMNVSTLELGDSALYLCASSPQGGNYGYTFGSGTRLTVV.